Below, one T cell receptor (beta chain) is given with its context. Trimming removed 2 bases at V and 0 bases at J, with 9 bases between. Germline CDR1 and CDR2: MNHEY and SVGAGI. The CDR3 runs 15 residues. In the authors' workflow: Owing to the provision of junction-only sequences devoid of quality scores by immunoSEQ, filtering differed. Method: immunoSEQ multiplex PCR; TCRdb's copy keeps in-frame clones and lacks some. Clone size and the V and J calls come from that table; the DNA yielded D and trimming. The sample consists of 1,400,000 or so clones, approximately 98.5% of them appearing once. These data belong to a study of shared clonotypes between healthy human individuals.

Material: naive CD4+ T cells sorted from blood. Sample subset: CD45RA+ positively selected. This chain joins TRBV6-5 and TRBJ2-3; no firm D call. This sequence originates from a man between 25 and 39 years old in good health. CDR3 protein: CASSYRKTSTDTQYF. The CDR3 nucleotides are TGTGCCAGCAGTTACCGGAAGACTAGCACAGATACGCAGTATTTT.